The T cell receptor (beta chain) under discussion was sequenced for a study of T-cell reconstitution after alpha-beta-depleted transplantation in children. This clonotype was found a few times. This CDR3 comprises 13 residues. V dropped 4 bases and J dropped 1 base, with 7 bases sitting between them. This sample's TCRbeta library carried unique molecular identifier barcodes. TCRdb independently ran MiXCR on the PCR reads; one entry per CDR3 protein. The sample holds 490,000 or so distinct CDR3 sequences; around 12% are singletons and the top ten take around 6%. The chain combines TRBV12-3 or TRBV12-4 with TRBJ1-1; no clear D. The sample here was PBMCs from the stem cell graft donor, taken from the stem cell graft. The receptor was derived from a human donor who donated a stem cell graft to a child with combined immunodeficiency. The CDR3 sequence: CASSWAENTEAFF. CDR3 DNA: TGTGCCAGCAGTTGGGCAGAGAACACTGAAGCTTTCTTT.